This TCR beta chain was sequenced in a study of T cells in Graves' hyperthyroidism and ophthalmopathy. Study-level results: Blood also showed most of the thyroid clonotypes that were expanded above 0.001.

V lost 0 bases and J 6 bases, leaving 13 bases between the germline ends. The CDR3 length is 14 residues. Germline V gives CDR1 SGHRS, CDR2 YFSETQ. The investigators amplified TCR beta CDR3 regions from RNA transcripts. The TCR CDR3 was amplified in a first-round RT-PCR using the HTBI primer set. Each CDR3 protein gets one entry after TCRdb re-called the multiplex PCR reads with MiXCR. The sample comprises a few hundred thousand distinct CDR3 sequences, roughly 50% of which are singletons, and approximately 8.4% rests with the top ten. This clonotype has only a few counts. The antigen is not known. The study based diagnoses on clinical symptoms, serum thyroxine and TRAb, thyroid ultrasound and orbital computed tomography.

This TCR was sampled from a woman aged 18-29 years with Graves' hyperthyroidism. The sample was peripheral blood or thyroid tissue (not recorded which). V gene TRBV5-1 combines with J gene TRBJ2-7; D is unresolved. The CDR3 region has the DNA TGCGCCAGCAGCTTGGATGTAGGGTTTGGCGAGCAGTACTTC. Its translation: CASSLDVGFGEQYF.